These 25 T cell receptor beta chains share one sample of origin, sequenced in a study of human T cells and chemical hapten exposure. Regarding time point: patch test 2, 6 weeks after DPC sensitization. The treatment: therapeutic diphenylcyclopropenone sensitization with weekly scalp DPC. TCRdb recomputed calls from the RACE reads with MiXCR, one row per CDR3 protein. Of roughly 120,000 distinct CDR3 sequences listed, 9.2% were seen once; the top ten hold 3% to 4%. Sample: whole blood, taken in connection with sensitization to the hapten diphenylcyclopropenone (DPC). The source of these receptors is a woman in her thirties or forties with alopecia areata. Some clones in this sample may be carry-over from other donors' samples.

This clonotype occurred many times. V gene TRBV11-2 combines with J gene TRBJ2-2, with D tentatively TRBD2 (6 bases). This CDR3 has 16 amino acids. CDR1 is SGHAT and CDR2 is FQNNGV in the germline V gene. V lost 8 bases and J 0 bases, leaving 16 bases between the germline ends. DNA for the CDR3: TGTGCCAGCGGTCGCGGGGTCACACCGAACACCGGGGAGCTGTTTTTT. Its translation is CASGRGVTPNTGELFF. Full variable domain (outside the CDR3, taken from reference TRBV11-2 and TRBJ2-2): EAGVAQSPRYKIIEKRQSVAFWCNPISGHATLYWYQQILGQGPKLLIQFQNNGVVDDSQLPKDRFSAERLKGVDSTLKIQPAKLEDSAVYLCASGRGVTPNTGELFFGEGSRLTVL.

This clonotype was seen more than once but under ten times. The J gene is TRBJ2-7, the V gene TRBV6-5; TRBD1 is a possible D gene (6 bases). Between the trimmed V and J ends, which lost 6 bases and 1 base, there was a span of 10 bases. The CDR3 sequence is 13 residues long. Germline V CDR1 and CDR2: MNHEY, SVGAGI. The CDR3 coding sequence is TGTGCCAGCAGCCCAAGGGGGTCCTACGAGCAGTACTTC. As protein: CASSPRGSYEQYF.

As to this clonotype: This may be a read error: a much more frequent sequence differs by one nucleotide. The CDR3 region is CAISLVGTGNYGYTF. CDR3 DNA: TGTGCCATCAGCTTAGTAGGGACGGGGAACTATGGCTACACCTTC. The rearrangement links TRBV7-2 to TRBJ1-2; D may be TRBD1 (5 bases). The CDR3 has 15 amino acids. CDR1 and CDR2 from the germline V gene are SGHTA and FQGNSA.

This clonotype has a handful of counts. The V call is TRBV5-5, the J call TRBJ2-5; unclear D gene. The V gene lost 0 bases and the J gene lost 8 bases, with 11 bases spanning the gap. The CDR3 has 13 amino acids. Germline CDR1 is SGHKS and CDR2 is YYEKEE (reference sequence). The CDR3: CASSLGTAGTQYF. The CDR3 bases are TGTGCCAGCAGCTTGGGGACCGCCGGAACCCAGTACTTC.

This clonotype was recorded many times. The rearrangement links TRBV7-2 to TRBJ1-2; no clear D gene. The CDR3 covers 15 residues. V lost 5 bases and J lost 8, with 21 bases in between. Germline CDR1 is SGHTA and CDR2 is FQGNSA. CDR3 in DNA: TGTGCCAGCAGCCCCTTCCACGGGTCGGGCGGAGGCTACACCTTC. This translates into CASSPFHGSGGGYTF. Full variable domain (missing parts from reference TRBV7-2 and TRBJ1-2): GAGVSQSPSNKVTEKGKDVELRCDPISGHTALYWYRQSLGQGLEFLIYFQGNSAPDKSGLPSDRFSAERTGGSVSTLTIQRTQQEDSAVYLCASSPFHGSGGGYTFGSGTRLTVV.

This clonotype was detected a few times. This chain connects TRBV10-1 to TRBJ1-1; D uncertain. The CDR3 sequence is 9 residues long. Deletions cut 11 bases from V and 6 bases from J, with 7 bases between. Germline V gives CDR1 WNHNN, CDR2 SYGVQD (reference sequence). The CDR3 protein is CACTPEAFF. Written as DNA, the CDR3 is TGCGCCTGTACCCCTGAAGCTTTCTTT.

This clonotype was recorded at least ten times. The genes are TRBV5-6 and TRBJ1-2; possible D gene TRBD1, 6 bases. Trimming took off 5 bases at V and 5 bases at J, with 13 bases between the two ends. Germline loops: CDR1 SGHDT, CDR2 YYEEEE. The CDR3 has 13 amino acids. The CDR3 is CASSRGGLYGYTF. As DNA, the CDR3 is TGTGCCAGCAGTAGAGGGGGGCTATATGGCTACACCTTC.

This clonotype was counted between two and nine times. The chain recombines TRBV5-4 with TRBJ2-7, with 7 bases lining up with TRBD1. From germline, CDR1 is SGHNT and CDR2 YYREEE (reference sequence). Unmatched junction bases numbered 8, after V lost 4 bases and J lost 1 base. The CDR3 spans 15 residues. CDR3 protein: CASSIGTVDSYEQYF. The CDR3 nucleotides read TGTGCCAGCAGCATTGGGACAGTAGATTCCTACGAGCAGTACTTC.

This clonotype was counted many times. The chain links TRBV7-2 to TRBJ1-3; D unresolved. The CDR3 covers 16 residues. From germline, CDR1 is SGHTA and CDR2 FQGNSA. V was cut by 6 bases and J by 2 bases, with 17 bases left in between. CDR3 in amino acids: CASSSNLLWAGNTIYF. The CDR3 region has the DNA TGTGCCAGCAGTTCAAACCTGCTATGGGCTGGAAACACCATATATTTT.

The chain combines TRBV4-3 with TRBJ1-5; 7 positions agree with TRBD1. Germline-derived CDR1 and CDR2 are LGHNA and YSLEER. This CDR3 comprises 14 residues. The junction had 10 bases not matched to a gene; V was cut back by 3 bases and J by 11 bases. CDR3 sequence: CASSQDRTPGAQHF. The DNA of the CDR3 is TGCGCCAGCAGCCAGGACAGGACGCCTGGGGCCCAGCATTTT.

This clonotype has only a few counts. This chain connects TRBV28 to TRBJ2-7; either TRBD1 or TRBD2 may supply D (7 bases each). Trimming removed 3 bases at V and 4 bases at J, with 19 bases between. Germline CDR1 reads MDHEN; CDR2 reads SYDVKM. The CDR3 length is 16 residues. The CDR3: CASSLVQGGLTYEQYF. For the CDR3, the DNA is TGTGCCAGCAGTTTGGTCCAGGGGGGGTTAACGTACGAGCAGTACTTC.

In this sample, this clonotype turned up many times. This chain joins TRBV5-1 and TRBJ2-3; D is uncertain. CDR3 length: 12 amino acids. Trimming shortened V by 2 bases and J by 2 bases, and 3 bases separated the two germline ends. Germline assignment: CDR1 SGHRS and CDR2 YFSETQ. The CDR3 DNA reads TGCGCCAGCAGCTTCCCCACAGATACGCAGTATTTT. Residues: CASSFPTDTQYF.

The chain couples TRBV7-9 to TRBJ1-2; unclear D gene. V was clipped by 0 bases and J by 3 bases, with 5 bases between them. The CDR3 has 13 residues. Germline V CDR1 and CDR2: SEHNR, FQNEAQ (reference sequence). The CDR3, as DNA: TGTGCCAGCAGCTTAGCCAGATACTATGGCTACACCTTC. Protein sequence: CASSLARYYGYTF.

The table lists this clonotype with a few counts. The genes are TRBV20-1 and TRBJ1-1; no reliable D call. V was cut by 6 bases and J by 3 bases, with 14 bases left in between. Germline loops: CDR1 DFQATT, CDR2 SNEGSKA (reference sequence). CDR3 length: 13 amino acids. The CDR3 DNA reads TGCAGTGCCAGAAGCCGGTTTTACACTGAAGCTTTCTTT. Translating it yields CSARSRFYTEAFF.

This clonotype was observed at least ten times. One end of the junction fails to match germline, which may point to a read error. CDR3 sequence reads: CASSWDRGESTEVFF. The DNA for the CDR3 is TGTGCCAGCAGTTGGGACCGTGGGGAGAGCACTGAAGTTTTCTTT. This sequence joins TRBV2 and TRBJ1-1, with D perhaps TRBD1 (5 bases). CDR3 length: 15 residues. CDR1 is SNHLY, CDR2 FYNNEI, per germline.

Here the CDR3 reads CASSLGQGKAYEQYF. Here the CDR3 DNA reads TGTGCCAGCAGCTTAGGGCAGGGGAAAGCATACGAGCAGTACTTC. V usage is TRBV7-2 and J usage is TRBJ2-7, with a possible D match to TRBD1 (6 bases). CDR3 length: 15 amino acids. Trimming left V 1 base short and J 4 bases short, with 14 bases between. Germline V lookup: CDR1 SGHTA, CDR2 FQGNSA.

This clonotype has a count of ten or more. The rearrangement joins TRBV4-1 to TRBJ1-5, with TRBD1 as a possible D gene (5 bases). The CDR3 has 15 amino acids. Germline V lookup: CDR1 MGHRA, CDR2 YSYEKL. V was shortened by 2 bases and J by 4 bases, with 12 bases between the two germline ends. The CDR3 region has the DNA TGCGCCAGCAGCCAAACGGGGACGTCAAATCAGCCCCAGCATTTT. As protein: CASSQTGTSNQPQHF.

This clonotype has just a few counts. The J gene is TRBJ2-7, the V gene TRBV9, with TRBD1 as a possible D gene (7 bases). Trimming cost V 4 bases and J 6 bases, with 17 bases left between them. Per the germline V gene, CDR1 is SGDLS and CDR2 is YYNGEE. The length of the CDR3 is 14 residues. Here the CDR3 DNA reads TGTGCCAGCAGCACCCGGACAGGAGCGGGCGAGCAGTACTTC. Encoded protein: CASSTRTGAGEQYF.

This clonotype appeared a few times. This rearrangement joins TRBV20-1 to TRBJ1-6, with D perhaps matching TRBD1 (6 bases). The V gene lost 5 bases and the J gene lost 3 bases, with 8 bases spanning the gap. The V gene's germline CDR1 is DFQATT and CDR2 SNEGSKA (reference sequence). CDR3 length: 13 residues. The CDR3 sequence: CSASDSYNSPLHF. The CDR3, as DNA: TGCAGTGCTTCGGACAGCTATAATTCACCCCTCCACTTT.

This clonotype turned up a few times. The chain has TRBV4-2 and TRBJ1-2, with D unclear. CDR3 length equals 12 residues. Germline V lookup: CDR1 LGHNA, CDR2 YNFKEQ. V was clipped by 1 base and J by 7 bases, with 7 bases between them. CDR3 residues: CASSQALSGYTF. In DNA form, the CDR3 reads TGTGCCAGCAGCCAAGCGCTTAGTGGCTACACCTTC.

This clonotype came up many times. This sequence joins TRBV5-1 and TRBJ2-3; D might be TRBD1 (6 bases). The CDR3 is 15 residues long. Germline loops: CDR1 SGHRS, CDR2 YFSETQ. Trimming stripped 4 bases from V and 0 bases from J, with 12 bases between. For the CDR3, the DNA is TGCGCCAGCAGCCCCGACAGGACTAGCACAGATACGCAGTATTTT. Translated: CASSPDRTSTDTQYF.

This clonotype was counted at least ten times. This chain uses TRBV5-5 with TRBJ2-3; D is perhaps TRBD1 or TRBD2 (5 bases each). V lost 4 bases to trimming and J lost 5 bases, with 17 bases between them. The CDR3 spans 15 residues. Germline CDR1 is SGHKS and CDR2 is YYEKEE (reference sequence). The CDR3 region has the DNA TGTGCCAGCAGCCTGAGGGGAGCGAGGGGAGATACGCAGTATTTT. Protein product: CASSLRGARGDTQYF.

The gene calls are TRBV10-1 and TRBJ2-1; TRBD1 or TRBD2 may be the D gene (5 bases each). Trimming removed 3 bases at V and 9 bases at J, with 12 bases between. Germline V CDR1 and CDR2: WNHNN, SYGVQD (reference sequence). CDR3 size: 13 residues. The CDR3: CASSERGAGEQFF. The CDR3 nucleotides read TGCGCCAGCAGTGAAAGAGGGGCCGGTGAGCAGTTCTTC.

This clonotype was observed at least ten times. This rearrangement joins TRBV11-2 to TRBJ2-1; the match to TRBD1 covers 7 bases. V dropped 4 bases and J dropped 6; count of bases not matched to a gene: 9. There are 15 residues in the CDR3. Germline V CDR1 and CDR2: SGHAT, FQNNGV. The CDR3 DNA reads as TGTGCCAGCAGCTCCCCTGAGACAGGGTCCAATGAGCAGTTCTTC. Its translation is CASSSPETGSNEQFF. Based on the CDR3 plus reference TRBV11-2 and TRBJ2-1, the full variable domain is EAGVAQSPRYKIIEKRQSVAFWCNPISGHATLYWYQQILGQGPKLLIQFQNNGVVDDSQLPKDRFSAERLKGVDSTLKIQPAKLEDSAVYLCASSSPETGSNEQFFGPGTRLTVL.

At least ten counts were recorded for this clonotype. CDR3: CASSLGGGSSYEQYF. The CDR3 bases are TGTGCCAGCAGCTTAGGAGGGGGCAGTAGCTACGAGCAGTACTTC. The chain combines TRBV7-2 with TRBJ2-7, with 7 nucleotides matching TRBD1. From germline, CDR1 is SGHTA and CDR2 FQGNSA. There are 15 residues in the CDR3. Germline trimming cut 1 base from V and 3 bases from J; bases unmatched to any gene: 6.